The 17 T cell receptor beta chains in this list originate from one sample, sequenced in a study of vaccination and CD4 T cells after COVID-19. With the Oncomine TCR Beta short-read assay, DNA from cultured CD4+ T cells was sequenced. One entry per CDR3 protein results from TCRdb running MiXCR on the PCR reads. The sample shows roughly 18,000 distinct CDR3 sequences, under 65% of them seen only once. Antigens for these TCRs are unknown. The time point denotes: late sampling 161 to 241 days after vaccination in a few convalescent patients. Treatment here: roughly 11-day PBMC culture with coronavirus spike peptide pools or control peptides (ViraFEST assay). Sequenced material: CD4+ T cells from blood, cultured in vitro, taken about 7 months after SARS-CoV-2 vaccination. The receptors were gathered from a human donor who had recovered from COVID-19.

CDR3 in DNA: TGTGCCAGCAGTGATTACAGATCCTACTATGGCTACACCTTC. Its protein product is CASSDYRSYYGYTF. The rearrangement links TRBV6-1 to TRBJ1-2; D unclear. The CDR3 totals 14 residues. Trimming pared 3 bases from V and 3 bases from J, leaving 11 bases between. The germline V gene has CDR1 MNHNS and CDR2 SASEGT.

This clonotype was recorded a few times. CDR3 region: CSAGRLAGGGGELFF. The DNA for the CDR3 is TGCAGTGCTGGCCGACTAGCGGGGGGCGGCGGGGAGCTGTTTTTT. This chain uses TRBV20-1 with TRBJ2-2, with TRBD2 identical over 13 bases. Germline V CDR1 and CDR2: DFQATT, SNEGSKA (reference sequence). The CDR3 runs 15 residues. J lost 7 bases, V lost 5 bases, and 7 bases had no gene match.

This clonotype has more than one count but fewer than ten. The genes are TRBV7-2 and TRBJ1-2, with 9 bases fitting TRBD1. The CDR3 has 16 amino acids. Germline assignment: CDR1 SGHTA and CDR2 FQGNSA. The V segment lost 4 bases and the J segment 1 base; nucleotides outside the gene matches: 7. Written as DNA, the CDR3 is TGTGCCAGCAGCTACCGGACAGGGGCCGGTAACTATGGCTACACCTTC. Translating it yields CASSYRTGAGNYGYTF.

This chain uses TRBV6-1 with TRBJ2-3; TRBD2 matches at 11 bases. Germline-derived CDR1 and CDR2 are MNHNS and SASEGT. This CDR3 has 16 residues. The ends lost 6 bases at V and 6 bases at J; junction bases unmatched: 11. The DNA of the CDR3 is TGTGCCAGCAGCTCAGGCGGCACTAGCGGGAGTGATACGCAGTATTTT. It encodes CASSSGGTSGSDTQYF.

The rearrangement uses TRBV4-1 and TRBJ2-2, with D possibly being TRBD1 or TRBD2 (6 bases each). This CDR3 comprises 17 residues. Germline CDR1 and CDR2: MGHRA and YSYEKL. V was clipped by 1 base and J by 6 bases, with 18 bases between them. CDR3 sequence: CASSQGRQGGLAGELFF. The CDR3 DNA sequence: TGCGCCAGCAGCCAAGGAAGGCAAGGGGGGTTGGCCGGGGAGCTGTTTTTT.

The J gene is TRBJ1-6, the V gene TRBV10-3; D may be TRBD1 (5 bases). This CDR3 region has 14 residues. The V gene lost 2 bases and the J gene lost 8 bases, with 10 bases spanning the gap. Germline loops: CDR1 ENHRY, CDR2 SYGVKD. CDR3: CAISEAGGDSPLHF. The CDR3 bases are TGTGCCATCAGTGAGGCGGGGGGAGATTCACCCCTCCACTTT.

This clonotype was seen only once. This chain uses TRBV21-1 with TRBJ2-5; the D call of TRBD2 is as the table states it, not checked on the DNA. TRBV21-1 is assigned pseudogene status. The CDR3 is 17 amino acids. CDR3 sequence (DNA): TGTGCCAGCAGCTTAGGTGGGCCTAGCGGGAGATCGGAGACCCAGTACTTC. It specifies CASSLGGPSGRSETQYF.

The chain carries TRBV23-1 and TRBJ1-1; TRBD1 is a possible D gene (5 bases). TRBV23-1 falls under the ORF class, with uncertain function. The CDR3 extends over 13 amino acids. The V gene lost 3 bases and the J gene lost 7 bases, with 12 bases spanning the gap. In DNA, the CDR3 is TGCGCCAGCAGTCAGGTAACAGGAATTGAAGCTTTCTTT. Encoded protein: CASSQVTGIEAFF.

This clonotype was observed a few times. J is TRBJ2-3 and V is TRBV7-6; the match to TRBD2 covers 11 bases. Unmatched junction bases numbered 4, after V lost 0 bases and J lost 8 bases. The CDR3 is 15 amino acids. Germline V gives CDR1 SGHVS, CDR2 FNYEAQ. As DNA, the CDR3 is TGTGCCAGCAGCTTAGCTAGCGGGAGGGCCGGTACGCAGTATTTT. Protein product: CASSLASGRAGTQYF.

The V gene is TRBV4-1, the J gene TRBJ1-6, with 9 positions matching TRBD1. The CDR3 has 19 residues. Germline V gene data show CDR1 as MGHRA and CDR2 as YSYEKL. The V segment lost 2 bases and the J segment 1 base; nucleotides outside the gene matches: 9. CDR3 coding DNA: TGCGCCAGCAGCCAAAGTTACAGGGGGCCGGGGTCCTATAATTCACCCCTCCACTTT. Translated, it gives CASSQSYRGPGSYNSPLHF.

This clonotype was observed a few times. The genes are TRBV19 and TRBJ1-1; 7 nucleotides align to TRBD1. The CDR3 length is 14 residues. With V trimmed by 2 bases and J by 4 bases, 4 bases remained unmatched. The germline CDR1 and CDR2 sequences are LNHDA and SQIVND (reference sequence). CDR3: CASSILRGGTEAFF. Here the CDR3 DNA reads TGTGCCAGTAGTATACTCAGGGGGGGCACTGAAGCTTTCTTT.

The chain employs TRBV7-9 and TRBJ2-1, with TRBD1 matching over 7 bases. After removal of 3 bases from V and 4 bases from J, the junction contained 18 bases not matched to a gene. The V gene's germline CDR1 is SEHNR and CDR2 FQNEAQ (reference sequence). The CDR3 length is 19 residues. The CDR3: CASSFGQEISRHGYNEQFF. The CDR3, as DNA: TGTGCCAGCAGCTTCGGACAGGAGATATCTCGGCACGGGTACAATGAGCAGTTCTTC.

V usage is TRBV21-1 and J usage is TRBJ2-2; TRBD2, as called in the table, went unchecked against the DNA. TRBV21-1 is recorded as a pseudogene. There are 15 residues in the CDR3. The CDR3 reads CASSKAGEGTGELFF. For the CDR3, the DNA is TGTGCCAGCAGCAAAGCTGGGGAGGGCACCGGGGAGCTGTTTTTT.

The chain has TRBV11-2 and TRBJ1-3; a weak D match, TRBD1 (5 bases). The germline V gene has CDR1 SGHAT and CDR2 FQNNGV. The CDR3 runs to 15 residues. The ends were cut back, 5 bases at V and 4 bases at J, with 15 bases in the middle. The CDR3, as DNA: TGTGCCAGCAGCCTAGGGGATAGCCTGGGAAACACCATATATTTT. Translation: CASSLGDSLGNTIYF.

The V and J genes are TRBV7-9 and TRBJ1-1; 10 positions agree with TRBD1. There are 15 residues in the CDR3. The J segment lost 5 bases and the V segment lost 0 bases, leaving 3 bases of the junction unmatched. Germline lookup yields CDR1 SEHNR and CDR2 FQNEAQ (reference sequence). CDR3 sequence (DNA): TGTGCCAGCAGCTTAGCGGACAGGGGGAGGACTGAAGCTTTCTTT. Translating gives CASSLADRGRTEAFF.

This clonotype was picked up a small number of times. The DNA of the CDR3 is TGTGCCAGCAGCCGTCAGGGTAATGAGCCCCAGCATTTT. Translation gives CASSRQGNEPQHF. The chain links TRBV7-6 to TRBJ1-5, with D tentatively TRBD1 (5 bases). This CDR3 region has 13 residues. Deletions cut 5 bases from V and 8 bases from J, with 13 bases between. Per germline, CDR1 SGHVS and CDR2 FNYEAQ.

The CDR3, as DNA: TGTGCCAGCAGCCCCCTAGGCTATGGGGGGGGGGCTGGGGAGACCCAGTACTTC. It specifies CASSPLGYGGGAGETQYF. This sequence joins TRBV7-3 and TRBJ2-5; weak D call: TRBD2 (7 bases). Germline V CDR1 and CDR2: SGHTA, FQGTGA. The CDR3 runs 18 residues. Trimming cost V 5 bases and J 5 bases, with 27 bases left between them.